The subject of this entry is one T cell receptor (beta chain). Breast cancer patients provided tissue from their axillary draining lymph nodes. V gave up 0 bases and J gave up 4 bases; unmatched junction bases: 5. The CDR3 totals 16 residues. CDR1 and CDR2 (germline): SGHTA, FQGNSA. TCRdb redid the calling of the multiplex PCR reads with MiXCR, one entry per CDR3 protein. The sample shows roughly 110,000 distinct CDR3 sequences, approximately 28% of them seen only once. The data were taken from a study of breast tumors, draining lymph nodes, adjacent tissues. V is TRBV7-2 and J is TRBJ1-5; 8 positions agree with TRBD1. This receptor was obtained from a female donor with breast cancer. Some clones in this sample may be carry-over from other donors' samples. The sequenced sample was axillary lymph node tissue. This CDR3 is CASSLAQGQGNQPQHF. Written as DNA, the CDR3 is TGTGCCAGCAGCTTAGCGCAAGGACAGGGAAATCAGCCCCAGCATTTT.